This TCR beta chain comes out of a study of early T cells in non-severe SARS-CoV-2 infection. Germline assignment: CDR1 SGHKS and CDR2 YYEKEE (reference sequence). The CDR3 totals 15 residues. This clonotype was detected only a few times. Antigen unknown. Compared with germline, one end of the junction differs, possibly owing to a read error. The TCR library protocol attached unique molecular identifiers to the individual cDNA molecules. From the 5' RACE reads, TCRdb called clonotypes with MiXCR, one entry per CDR3 protein. The profile shows about 69,000 distinct CDR3 sequences, roughly a tenth of them singletons. General observations from the study: Private and CD4 specificities were missed by VDJdb matching, skewed to anti-spike CD8.

The receptor's source is an adult who was a healthcare worker with PCR-confirmed SARS-CoV-2 infection or an uninfected control (not recorded which). The sample consisted of whole blood. The chain links TRBV5-5 to TRBJ2-5; D may be TRBD2 (6 bases). The chain's CDR3 is CASGFLAGPQETQYF. CDR3 nucleotides: TGTGCCAGCGGCTTTCTGGCGGGACCCCAAGAGACCCAGTACTTC.